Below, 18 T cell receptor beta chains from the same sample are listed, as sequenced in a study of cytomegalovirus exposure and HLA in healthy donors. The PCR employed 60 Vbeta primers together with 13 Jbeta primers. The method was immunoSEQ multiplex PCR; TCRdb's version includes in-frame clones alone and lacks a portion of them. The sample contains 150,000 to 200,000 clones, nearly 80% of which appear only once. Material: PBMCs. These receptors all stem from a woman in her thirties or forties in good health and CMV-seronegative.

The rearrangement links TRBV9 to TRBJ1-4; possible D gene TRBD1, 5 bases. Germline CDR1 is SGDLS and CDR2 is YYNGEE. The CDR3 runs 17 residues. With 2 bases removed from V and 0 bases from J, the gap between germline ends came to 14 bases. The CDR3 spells CASSVSTGVATNEKLFF. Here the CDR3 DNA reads TGTGCCAGCAGCGTCTCCACGGGGGTCGCAACTAATGAAAAACTGTTTTTT.

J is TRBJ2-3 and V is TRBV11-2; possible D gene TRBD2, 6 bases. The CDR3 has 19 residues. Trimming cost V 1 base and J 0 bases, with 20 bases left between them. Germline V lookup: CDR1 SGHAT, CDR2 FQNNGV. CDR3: CASSLGLWTGGISTDTQYF. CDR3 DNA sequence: TGTGCCAGCAGCTTAGGCCTTTGGACTGGGGGGATTAGCACAGATACGCAGTATTTT.

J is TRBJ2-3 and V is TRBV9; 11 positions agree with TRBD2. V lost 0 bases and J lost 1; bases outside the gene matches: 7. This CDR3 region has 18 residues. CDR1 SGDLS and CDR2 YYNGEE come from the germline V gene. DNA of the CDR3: TGTGCCAGCAGCGTAGGATGGCCTAGCGGGGGGCGCACAGATACGCAGTATTTT. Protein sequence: CASSVGWPSGGRTDTQYF.

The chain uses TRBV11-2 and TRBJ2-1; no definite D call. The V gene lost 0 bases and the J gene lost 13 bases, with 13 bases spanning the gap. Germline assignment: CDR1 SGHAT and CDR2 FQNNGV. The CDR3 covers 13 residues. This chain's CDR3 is CASSLDRGRPQFF. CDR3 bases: TGTGCCAGCAGCTTAGATCGCGGCAGACCTCAGTTCTTC.

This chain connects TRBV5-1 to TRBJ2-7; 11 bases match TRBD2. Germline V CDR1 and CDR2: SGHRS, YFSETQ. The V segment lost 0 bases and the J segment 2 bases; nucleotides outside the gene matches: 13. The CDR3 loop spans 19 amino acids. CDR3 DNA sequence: TGCGCCAGCAGCTTGGACACTAGCGGGGGCTCTTCTTATCCCTACGAGCAGTACTTC. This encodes CASSLDTSGGSSYPYEQYF.

The CDR3 protein is CASSLRQGRGEAFF. CDR3 nucleotide sequence: TGTGCCAGCAGCTTAAGGCAGGGGAGGGGTGAAGCTTTCTTT. The V gene is TRBV7-3, the J gene TRBJ1-1; D possibly corresponds to TRBD1 (6 bases). CDR3 size: 14 residues. V was cut by 1 base and J by 7 bases, with 13 bases left in between. Germline V lookup: CDR1 SGHTA, CDR2 FQGTGA.

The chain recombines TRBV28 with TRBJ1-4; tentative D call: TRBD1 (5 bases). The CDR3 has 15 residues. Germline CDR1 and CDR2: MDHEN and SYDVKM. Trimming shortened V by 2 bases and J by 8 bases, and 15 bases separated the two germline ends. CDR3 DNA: TGTGCCAGCAGTTTAGTTCAGGGAGGGGCCGAAAAACTGTTTTTT. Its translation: CASSLVQGGAEKLFF.

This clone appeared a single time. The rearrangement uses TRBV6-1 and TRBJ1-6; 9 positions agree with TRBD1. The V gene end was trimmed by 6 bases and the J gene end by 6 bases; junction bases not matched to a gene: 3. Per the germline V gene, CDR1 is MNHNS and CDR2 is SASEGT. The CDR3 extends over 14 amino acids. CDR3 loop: CASRGQGTNSPLHF. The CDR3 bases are TGTGCCAGCAGGGGACAGGGAACTAATTCACCCCTCCACTTT.

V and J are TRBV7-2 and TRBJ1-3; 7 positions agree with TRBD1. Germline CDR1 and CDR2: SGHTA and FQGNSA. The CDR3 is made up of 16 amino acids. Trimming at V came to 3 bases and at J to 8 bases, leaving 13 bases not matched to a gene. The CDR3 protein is CASSFFSGQRSYTIYF. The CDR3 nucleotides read TGTGCCAGCAGCTTCTTCTCGGGACAGAGATCGTACACCATATATTTT.

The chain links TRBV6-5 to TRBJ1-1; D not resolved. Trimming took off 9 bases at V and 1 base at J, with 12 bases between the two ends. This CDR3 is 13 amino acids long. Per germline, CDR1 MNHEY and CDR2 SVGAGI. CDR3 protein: CASRAGGNTEAFF. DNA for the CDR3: TGTGCCAGTAGGGCGGGTGGGAACACTGAAGCTTTCTTT.

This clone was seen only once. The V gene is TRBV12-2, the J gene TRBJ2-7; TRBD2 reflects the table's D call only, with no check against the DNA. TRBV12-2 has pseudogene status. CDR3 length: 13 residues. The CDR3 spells CASRFRGYYEQYF. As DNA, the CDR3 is TGTGCAAGTCGCTTTCGCGGGTACTACGAGCAGTACTTC.

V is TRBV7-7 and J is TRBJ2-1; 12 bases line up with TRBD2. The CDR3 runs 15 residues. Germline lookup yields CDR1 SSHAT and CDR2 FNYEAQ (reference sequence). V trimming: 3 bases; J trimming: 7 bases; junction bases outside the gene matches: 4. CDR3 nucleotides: TGTGCCAGCAGCTTCAACGGACTAGCGGGGAATGAGCAGTTCTTC. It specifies CASSFNGLAGNEQFF.

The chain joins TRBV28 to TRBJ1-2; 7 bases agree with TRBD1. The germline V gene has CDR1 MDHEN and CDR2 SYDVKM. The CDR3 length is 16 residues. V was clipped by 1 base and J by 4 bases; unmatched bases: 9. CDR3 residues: CASSLSTGVPSYGYTF. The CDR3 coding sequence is TGTGCCAGCAGTTTATCTACAGGGGTACCATCCTATGGCTACACCTTC.

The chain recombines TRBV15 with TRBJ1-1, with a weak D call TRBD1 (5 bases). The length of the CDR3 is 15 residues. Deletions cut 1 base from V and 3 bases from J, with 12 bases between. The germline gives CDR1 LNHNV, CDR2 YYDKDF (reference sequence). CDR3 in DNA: TGTGCCACCAGCAGAGCACAGGCTGGTGACACTGAAGCTTTCTTT. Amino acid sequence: CATSRAQAGDTEAFF. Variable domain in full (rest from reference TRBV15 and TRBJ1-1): DAMVIQNPRYQVTQFGKPVTLSCSQTLNHNVMYWYQQKSSQAPKLLFHYYDKDFNNEADTPDNFQSRRPNTSFCFLDIRSPGLGDTAMYLCATSRAQAGDTEAFFGQGTRLTVV.

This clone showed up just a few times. The CDR3 region has the DNA TGTGCCAGCAGTTGGTCCGCCGCGAATACTGAAGCTTTCTTT. Translation gives CASSWSAANTEAFF. The V and J genes are TRBV27 and TRBJ1-1; D is unresolved. The germline V and J ends were trimmed by 4 bases and 5 bases, with 14 bases remaining between them. The germline gives CDR1 MNHEY, CDR2 SMNVEV (reference sequence). There are 14 residues in the CDR3.

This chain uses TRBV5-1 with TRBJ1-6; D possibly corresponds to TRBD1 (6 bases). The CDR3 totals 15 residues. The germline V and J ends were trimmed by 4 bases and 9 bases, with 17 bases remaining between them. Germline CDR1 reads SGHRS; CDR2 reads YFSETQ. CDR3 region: CASSPGVQQASPLHF. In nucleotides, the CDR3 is TGCGCCAGCAGCCCAGGGGTTCAACAGGCTTCACCCCTCCACTTT.

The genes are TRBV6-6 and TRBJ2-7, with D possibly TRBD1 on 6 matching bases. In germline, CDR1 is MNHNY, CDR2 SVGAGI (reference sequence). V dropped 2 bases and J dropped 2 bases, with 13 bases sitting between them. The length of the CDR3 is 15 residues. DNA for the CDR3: TGTGCCAGCAGTTACGGCGAACAGGGTCCCTACGAGCAGTACTTC. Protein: CASSYGEQGPYEQYF.

CDR3 residues: CASSYEAGAYNEQFF. DNA of the CDR3: TGTGCCAGCAGTTACGAGGCAGGGGCCTACAATGAGCAGTTCTTC. V gene TRBV6-5 combines with J gene TRBJ2-1; tentative D call: TRBD1 (6 bases). This CDR3 comprises 15 residues. With 2 bases removed from V and 2 bases from J, the gap between germline ends came to 10 bases. The germline V gene has CDR1 MNHEY and CDR2 SVGAGI.